The 9 T cell receptor beta chains below were found in one sample sequenced in a study of T cell repertoires in cytomegalovirus infection. TCRdb called the reads again in MiXCR, with one record for every CDR3 protein. The repertoire has 450,000 to 650,000 distinct CDR3 sequences, roughly 29% of them found once; the top ten carry less than 15%. Sequencing was done on a sample of PBMCs. These receptors all come from a human donor in good health (CMV status not recorded). Some clones in this sample may be carry-over from other donors' samples.

This clonotype appeared a few times. The rearrangement links TRBV7-2 to TRBJ2-5; no clear D gene. Germline V gene sequence: CDR1 SGHTA, CDR2 FQGNSA. The CDR3 covers 14 residues. The ends were cut back, 1 base at V and 7 bases at J, with 13 bases in the middle. DNA of the CDR3: TGTGCCAGCAGCTTAGACACCGGTTCTTGGACCCAGTACTTC. As protein: CASSLDTGSWTQYF.

The V call is TRBV7-2, the J call TRBJ1-5, with D hard to call. V was clipped by 4 bases and J by 4 bases, with 14 bases between them. The CDR3 loop spans 15 amino acids. Germline V gene sequence: CDR1 SGHTA, CDR2 FQGNSA. This CDR3 reads CASSSGSWRNQPQHF. The CDR3 region has the DNA TGTGCCAGCAGCTCCGGGTCATGGCGAAATCAGCCCCAGCATTTT.

The J gene is TRBJ1-6, the V gene TRBV6-2 or TRBV6-3, with D uncertain. This CDR3 is built from 11 residues. Trimming took 6 bases from V and 5 from J, leaving 2 bases between them. CDR1 and CDR2 (germline): MNHEY, SVGEGT. For the CDR3, the DNA is TGTGCCAGCAGGAATAATTCACCCCTCCACTTT. Translated, it gives CASRNNSPLHF.

V and J are TRBV7-2 and TRBJ2-3; 7 bases agree with TRBD2. The CDR3 covers 14 residues. CDR1 and CDR2 from the germline V gene are SGHTA and FQGNSA. After removal of 5 bases from V and 7 bases from J, the junction contained 9 bases not matched to a gene. DNA for the CDR3: TGTGCCAGCAGCCCAGGACTAGGATCATATACGCAGTATTTT. Translated: CASSPGLGSYTQYF.

This clonotype was seen a few times. The V call is TRBV5-1, the J call TRBJ1-5, with a possible D match to TRBD1 (6 bases). Trimming stripped 3 bases from V and 4 bases from J, with 14 bases between. The CDR3 contains 15 residues. Germline V gene data show CDR1 as SGHRS and CDR2 as YFSETQ. CDR3 nucleotides: TGCGCCAGCAGCTCAGAAGGCGGACAGAATCAGCCCCAGCATTTT. Translation: CASSSEGGQNQPQHF.

The V and J genes are TRBV28 and TRBJ2-7; 7 bases are a match to TRBD2. In germline, CDR1 is MDHEN, CDR2 SYDVKM. CDR3 length: 14 residues. J was trimmed by 0 bases and V by 7 bases; bases with no gene match: 6. CDR3 sequence (DNA): TGTGCCAGCACCCCGGGAGGACCCTCCTACGAGCAGTACGTC. This translates into CASTPGGPSYEQYV.

This clonotype was seen a handful of times. The V and J genes are TRBV6-6 and TRBJ2-7, with 11 bases fitting TRBD2. The CDR3 contains 19 residues. The V gene's germline CDR1 is MNHNY and CDR2 SVGAGI (reference sequence). V was pared by 2 bases and J by 3 bases, with 15 bases of the junction left unmatched. The DNA of the CDR3 is TGTGCCAGCAGTTACAGCGGGATAGCGGGAGGGAGTGGGGACTACGAGCAGTACTTC. Translation: CASSYSGIAGGSGDYEQYF.

V usage is TRBV6-2 or TRBV6-3 and J usage is TRBJ1-2; 8 nucleotides match TRBD1. The CDR3 loop spans 12 amino acids. The V and J ends lost 7 bases and 8 bases, in that order; junction bases with no gene match: 6. Germline-derived CDR1 and CDR2 are MNHEY and SVGEGT. CDR3: CASKEQGEGYTF. The DNA of the CDR3 is TGTGCCAGCAAGGAACAGGGGGAAGGCTACACCTTC.

This clonotype has a handful of counts. CDR3 loop: CASSYSPRGETQYF. The CDR3 coding sequence is TGTGCCAGCAGTTACTCCCCCAGGGGAGAGACCCAGTACTTC. The chain links TRBV6-6 to TRBJ2-5; perhaps TRBD1 as D (6 bases). The CDR3 covers 14 residues. Trimming removed 0 bases at V and 4 bases at J, with 9 bases between. Germline V gene lookup returns CDR1 MNHNY and CDR2 SVGAGI (reference sequence).